Presented here are 13 T cell receptor beta chains from one specimen sequenced in a study of T-cell reconstitution after alpha-beta-depleted transplantation in children. As it was prepared, the TCRbeta library received unique molecular identifiers. TCRdb analysed the PCR reads with MiXCR anew, one entry per CDR3 protein. The sample has hundreds of thousands of distinct CDR3 sequences, roughly 13% seen once. Sequencing used PBMCs, obtained before TCRalphabeta/CD19-depleted stem cell transplant. All receptors derive from a girl aged 2 to 10 with congenital amegakaryocytic thrombocytopenia, due to receive a stem cell transplant.

This chain connects TRBV12-3 or TRBV12-4 to TRBJ2-1, with no clear D. V lost 7 bases and J 10 bases, leaving 29 bases between the germline ends. The CDR3 contains 17 residues. CDR3 protein: CASTTFFGVAVNAEQFF. The CDR3 DNA is TGTGCCAGCACCACCTTTTTTGGGGTAGCAGTCAACGCGGAGCAGTTCTTC.

This clonotype was observed at least ten times. This chain uses TRBV6-5 with TRBJ2-1; D is possibly TRBD2 (6 bases). CDR1 and CDR2 (germline): MNHEY, SVGAGI. Trimming left V 0 bases short and J 6 bases short, with 9 bases between. The CDR3 is 14 amino acids. The CDR3 spells CASSYSPSANEQFF. CDR3 DNA sequence: TGTGCCAGCAGTTACTCTCCTAGCGCCAATGAGCAGTTCTTC.

This chain connects TRBV18 to TRBJ2-1; tentatively, D is TRBD1 (5 bases). CDR1 is KGHSH, CDR2 LQKENI, per germline. CDR3 length: 14 residues. V was shortened by 6 bases and J by 8 bases, with 17 bases between the two germline ends. The CDR3 region has the DNA TGTGCCAGCTCCTCAGGGTCCAACCCATATGAGCAGTTCTTC. As protein: CASSSGSNPYEQFF. The entire variable domain, with the rest obtained from reference TRBV18 and TRBJ2-1, is as follows: NAGVMQNPRHLVRRRGQEARLRCSPMKGHSHVYWYRQLPEEGLKFMVYLQKENIIDESGMPKERFSAEFPKEGPSILRIQQVVRGDSAAYFCASSSGSNPYEQFFGPGTRLTVL.

Note on this clonotype: A much larger clone differs from this one at a single base, so this may be a read error. The CDR3 DNA is TGTGCCAGCAGCCTAGTTCTAGCGAGAGGTGGAGAGACCCAGTACTTC. It codes for CASSLVLARGGETQYF. V gene TRBV7-6 combines with J gene TRBJ2-5; a weak D match, TRBD2 (6 bases). The CDR3 contains 16 residues. Trimming cost V 5 bases and J 4 bases, with 20 bases left between them. Looked up from germline, CDR1 is SGHVS and CDR2 is FNYEAQ.

The gene calls are TRBV20-1 and TRBJ2-5, with D hard to call. Per the germline V gene, CDR1 is DFQATT and CDR2 is SNEGSKA (reference sequence). Trimming removed 5 bases from V and 5 bases from J, with 12 bases in between. This CDR3 spans 12 amino acids. In nucleotides, the CDR3 is TGCAGTGCTGCCCCCTCGATTGAGACCCAGTACTTC. This gives the protein CSAAPSIETQYF.

The chain carries TRBV9 and TRBJ2-2; possible D gene TRBD2, 7 bases. V shed 2 bases and J shed 0 bases, with 17 bases lying between them. The CDR3 covers 18 residues. Germline V gives CDR1 SGDLS, CDR2 YYNGEE. The CDR3 region is CASSVSRGAITNTGELFF. The CDR3 DNA is TGTGCCAGCAGCGTTTCCCGGGGGGCAATTACGAACACCGGGGAGCTGTTTTTT.

This clonotype was detected many times. The genes are TRBV15 and TRBJ2-2; TRBD2 matches 14 bases. The V gene's germline CDR1 is LNHNV and CDR2 YYDKDF (reference sequence). V gave up 3 bases and J gave up 0 bases; unmatched junction bases: 9. There are 20 residues in the CDR3. CDR3: CATSSIQGTSGSPNTGELFF. In DNA form, the CDR3 reads TGTGCCACCAGCAGCATTCAGGGGACTAGCGGGAGTCCGAACACCGGGGAGCTGTTTTTT.

This rearrangement joins TRBV10-3 to TRBJ2-7; 14 bases agree with TRBD2. V was clipped by 6 bases and J by 4 bases; unmatched bases: 2. The CDR3 sequence is 14 residues long. The V gene's germline CDR1 is ENHRY and CDR2 SYGVKD. The CDR3: CAIRGTSGGYEQYF. CDR3 sequence (DNA): TGTGCCATCAGAGGGACTAGCGGGGGTTACGAGCAGTACTTC.

The sample holds many counts of this clonotype. The rearrangement uses TRBV5-1 and TRBJ2-1; D possibly corresponds to TRBD2 (5 bases). The CDR3 runs to 15 residues. From germline, CDR1 is SGHRS and CDR2 YFSETQ. V lost 4 bases to trimming and J lost 4 bases, with 15 bases between them. CDR3 in DNA: TGCGCCAGCAGCCTCCTAGAGGGAGCGTACAATGAGCAGTTCTTC. Translation gives CASSLLEGAYNEQFF. The full variable domain, its missing parts supplied by reference TRBV5-1 and TRBJ2-1, is KAGVTQTPRYLIKTRGQQVTLSCSPISGHRSVSWYQQTPGQGLQFLFEYFSETQRNKGNFPGRFSGRQFSNSRSEMNVSTLELGDSALYLCASSLLEGAYNEQFFGPGTRLTVL.

This clonotype has at least ten counts. The chain carries TRBV12-3 or TRBV12-4 and TRBJ2-1, with 10 bases identical to TRBD2. Trimming cost V 5 bases and J 8 bases; bases outside gene matches: 6. The CDR3 has 14 amino acids. CDR3 coding DNA: TGTGCCAGCAGTCCTAGCGGGAGAGGGGATGAGCAGTTCTTC. Translated, it gives CASSPSGRGDEQFF.

The V and J genes are TRBV5-1 and TRBJ2-1, with 7 bases lining up with TRBD2. This CDR3 contains 15 residues. V lost 1 base, J lost 8 bases, and 9 bases stayed unmatched. The germline V gene encodes CDR1 SGHRS and CDR2 YFSETQ. CDR3 sequence (DNA): TGCGCCAGCAGCTTGAATGGACATGCGGGGGATGAGCAGTTCTTC. The encoded protein is CASSLNGHAGDEQFF.

The chain employs TRBV30 and TRBJ2-7; the D gene is possibly TRBD1 (7 bases). Germline CDR1 is GTSNPN and CDR2 is SVGIG (reference sequence). V was pared by 5 bases and J by 4 bases, with 15 bases between. CDR3 length: 13 residues. Here the CDR3 DNA reads TGTGCCTGGTCAGGGGGGCCCGGGTACGAGCAGTACTTC. Its translation is CAWSGGPGYEQYF. Full variable domain (rest looked up from reference TRBV30 and TRBJ2-7): SQTIHQWPATLVQPVGSPLSLECTVEGTSNPNLYWYRQAAGRGLQLLFYSVGIGQISSEVPQNLSASRPQDRQFILSSKKLLLSDSGFYLCAWSGGPGYEQYFGPGTRLTVT.

This clonotype was seen at least ten times. The V gene is TRBV20-1, the J gene TRBJ2-3, with a tentative D call TRBD2 (6 bases). Trimming left V 3 bases short and J 3 bases short, with 13 bases between. The CDR3 loop spans 14 amino acids. Per germline, CDR1 DFQATT and CDR2 SNEGSKA (reference sequence). CDR3 in DNA: TGCAGTGCTAGGGGCGGGATGGGGACAGATACGCAGTATTTT. Translated, it gives CSARGGMGTDTQYF.